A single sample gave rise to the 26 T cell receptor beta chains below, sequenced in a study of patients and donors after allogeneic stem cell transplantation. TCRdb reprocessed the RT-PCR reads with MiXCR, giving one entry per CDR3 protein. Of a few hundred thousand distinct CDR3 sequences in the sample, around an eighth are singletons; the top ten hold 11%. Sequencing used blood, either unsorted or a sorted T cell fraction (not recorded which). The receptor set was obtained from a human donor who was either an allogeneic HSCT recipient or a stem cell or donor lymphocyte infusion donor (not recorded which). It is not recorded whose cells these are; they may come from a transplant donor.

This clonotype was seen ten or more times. Written as DNA, the CDR3 is TGTGCCAGCAGCTCCAGACTAGCGGGGGGGGCGGATACGCAGTATTTT. Encoded protein: CASSSRLAGGADTQYF. The chain uses TRBV7-2 and TRBJ2-3; 14 bases are a match to TRBD2. Trimming at V came to 4 bases and at J to 6 bases, leaving 6 bases not matched to a gene. The V gene's germline CDR1 is SGHTA and CDR2 FQGNSA. This CDR3 spans 16 amino acids.

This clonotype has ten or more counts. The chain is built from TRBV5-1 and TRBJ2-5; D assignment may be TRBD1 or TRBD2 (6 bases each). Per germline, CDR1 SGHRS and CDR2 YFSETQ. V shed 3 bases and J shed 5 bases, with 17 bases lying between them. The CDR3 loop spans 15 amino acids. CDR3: CASSSMGGGRETQYF. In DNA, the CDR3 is TGCGCCAGCAGCTCCATGGGTGGGGGGCGTGAGACCCAGTACTTC.

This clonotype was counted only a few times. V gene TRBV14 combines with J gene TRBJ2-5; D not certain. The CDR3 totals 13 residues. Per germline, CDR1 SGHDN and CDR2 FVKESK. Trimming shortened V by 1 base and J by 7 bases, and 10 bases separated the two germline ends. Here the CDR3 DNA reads TGTGCCAGCAGCCAAGTTAGGTCCGGGACCCAGTACTTC. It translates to CASSQVRSGTQYF.

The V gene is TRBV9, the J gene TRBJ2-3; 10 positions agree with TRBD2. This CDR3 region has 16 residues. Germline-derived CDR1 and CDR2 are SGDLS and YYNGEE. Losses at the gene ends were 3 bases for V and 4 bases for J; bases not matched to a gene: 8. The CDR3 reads CASSEASGGRADTQYF. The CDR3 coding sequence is TGTGCCAGCAGCGAGGCTAGCGGGGGTAGGGCAGATACGCAGTATTTT.

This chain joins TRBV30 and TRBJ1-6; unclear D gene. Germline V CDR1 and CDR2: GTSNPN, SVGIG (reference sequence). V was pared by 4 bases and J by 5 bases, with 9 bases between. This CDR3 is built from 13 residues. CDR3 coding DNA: TGTGCCTGGATGGGAAGGGATAATTCACCCCTCCACTTT. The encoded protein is CAWMGRDNSPLHF.

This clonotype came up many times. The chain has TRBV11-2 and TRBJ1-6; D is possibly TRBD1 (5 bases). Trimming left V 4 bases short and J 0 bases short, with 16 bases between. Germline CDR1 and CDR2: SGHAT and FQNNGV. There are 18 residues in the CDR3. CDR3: CASSSGWEVGSYNSPLHF. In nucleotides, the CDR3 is TGTGCCAGCAGCTCAGGGTGGGAGGTCGGCTCCTATAATTCACCCCTCCACTTT.

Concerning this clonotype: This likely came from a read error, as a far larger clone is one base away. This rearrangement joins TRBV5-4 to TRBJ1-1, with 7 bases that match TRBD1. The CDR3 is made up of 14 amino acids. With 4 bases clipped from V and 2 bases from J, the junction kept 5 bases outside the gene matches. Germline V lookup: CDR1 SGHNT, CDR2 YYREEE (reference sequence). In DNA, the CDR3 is TGTGCCAGCAGCCAGGGACAGCATAACACTGAAGCTTTCTTT. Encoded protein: CASSQGQHNTEAFF.

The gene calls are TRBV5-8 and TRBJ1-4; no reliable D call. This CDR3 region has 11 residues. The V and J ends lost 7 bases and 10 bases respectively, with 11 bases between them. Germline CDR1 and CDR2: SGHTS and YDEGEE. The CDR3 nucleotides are TGTGCCAGCTCCGGCATGGGAAAACTGTTTTTT. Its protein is CASSGMGKLFF.

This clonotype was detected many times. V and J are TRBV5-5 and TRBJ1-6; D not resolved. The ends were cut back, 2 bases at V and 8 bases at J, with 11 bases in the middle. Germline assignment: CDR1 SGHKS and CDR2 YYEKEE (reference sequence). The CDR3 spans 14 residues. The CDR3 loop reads CASSFMGGDSPLHF. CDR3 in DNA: TGTGCCAGCAGCTTCATGGGAGGAGATTCACCCCTCCACTTT.

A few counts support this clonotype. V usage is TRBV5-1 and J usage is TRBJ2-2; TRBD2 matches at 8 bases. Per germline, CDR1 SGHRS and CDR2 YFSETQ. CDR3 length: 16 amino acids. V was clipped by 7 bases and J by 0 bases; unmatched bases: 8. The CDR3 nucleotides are TGCGCCAGCGGTGTGGGAGCGGGAGCGAACACCGGGGAGCTGTTTTTT. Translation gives CASGVGAGANTGELFF.

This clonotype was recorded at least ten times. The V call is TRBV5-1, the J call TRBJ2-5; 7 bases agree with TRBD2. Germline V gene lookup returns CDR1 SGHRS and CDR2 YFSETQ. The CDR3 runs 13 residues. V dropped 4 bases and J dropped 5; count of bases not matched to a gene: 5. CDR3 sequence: CASSPGLRETQYF. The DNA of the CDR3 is TGCGCCAGCAGCCCGGGACTACGCGAGACCCAGTACTTC.

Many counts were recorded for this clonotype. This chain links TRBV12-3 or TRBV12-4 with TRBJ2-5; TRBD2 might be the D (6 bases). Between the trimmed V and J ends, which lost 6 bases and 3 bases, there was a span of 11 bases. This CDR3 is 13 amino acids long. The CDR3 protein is CASSRDSEETQYF. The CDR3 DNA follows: TGTGCCAGCAGCCGGGACTCGGAAGAGACCCAGTACTTC.

In DNA, the CDR3 is TGTGCCAGCAGTTTAACTTCAGGATTTGAAGCTTTCTTT. The encoded protein is CASSLTSGFEAFF. This chain connects TRBV6-5 to TRBJ1-1; D is unresolved. Trimming shortened V by 4 bases and J by 7 bases, and 13 bases separated the two germline ends. This CDR3 spans 13 amino acids. Germline assignment: CDR1 MNHEY and CDR2 SVGAGI.

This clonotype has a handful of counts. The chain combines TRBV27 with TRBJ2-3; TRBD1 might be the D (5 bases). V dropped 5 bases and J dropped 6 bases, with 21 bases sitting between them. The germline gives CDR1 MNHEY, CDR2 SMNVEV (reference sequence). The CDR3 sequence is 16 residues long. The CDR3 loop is CASSAWTSYPPDTQYF. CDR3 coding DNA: TGTGCCAGCAGTGCCTGGACAAGTTACCCTCCTGATACGCAGTATTTT.

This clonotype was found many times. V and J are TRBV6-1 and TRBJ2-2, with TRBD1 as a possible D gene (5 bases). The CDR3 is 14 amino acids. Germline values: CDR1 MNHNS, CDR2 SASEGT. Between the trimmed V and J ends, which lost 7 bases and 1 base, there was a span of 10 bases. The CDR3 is CASNHDRNTGELFF. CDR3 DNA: TGTGCCAGCAACCACGACAGGAACACCGGGGAGCTGTTTTTT.

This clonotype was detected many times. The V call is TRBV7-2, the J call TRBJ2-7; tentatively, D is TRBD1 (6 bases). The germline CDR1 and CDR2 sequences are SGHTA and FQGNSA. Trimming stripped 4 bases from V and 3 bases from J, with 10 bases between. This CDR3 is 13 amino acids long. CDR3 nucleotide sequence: TGTGCCAGCAGCTACAGGGAACACTACGAGCAGTACTTC. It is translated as CASSYREHYEQYF.

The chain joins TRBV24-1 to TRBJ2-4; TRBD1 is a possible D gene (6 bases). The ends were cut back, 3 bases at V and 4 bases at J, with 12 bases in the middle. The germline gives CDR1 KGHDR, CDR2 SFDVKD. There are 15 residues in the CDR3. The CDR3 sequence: CATSDPGVRKNIQYF. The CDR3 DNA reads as TGTGCCACCAGTGATCCAGGGGTGAGGAAAAACATTCAGTACTTC.

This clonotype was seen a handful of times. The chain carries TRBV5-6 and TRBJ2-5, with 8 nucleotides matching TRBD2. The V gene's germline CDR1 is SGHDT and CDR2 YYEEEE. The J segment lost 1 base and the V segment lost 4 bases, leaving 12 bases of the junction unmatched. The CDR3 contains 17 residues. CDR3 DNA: TGTGCCAGCAGCACAATAATAGCGGGAATCCGCCAAGAGACCCAGTACTTC. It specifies CASSTIIAGIRQETQYF.

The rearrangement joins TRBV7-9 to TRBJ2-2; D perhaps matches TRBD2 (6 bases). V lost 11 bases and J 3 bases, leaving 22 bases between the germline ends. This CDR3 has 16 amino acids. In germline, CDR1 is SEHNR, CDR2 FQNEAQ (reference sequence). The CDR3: CAFNPGLLSYTGELFF. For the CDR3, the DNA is TGTGCCTTCAACCCGGGACTCCTTTCTTACACCGGGGAGCTGTTTTTT.

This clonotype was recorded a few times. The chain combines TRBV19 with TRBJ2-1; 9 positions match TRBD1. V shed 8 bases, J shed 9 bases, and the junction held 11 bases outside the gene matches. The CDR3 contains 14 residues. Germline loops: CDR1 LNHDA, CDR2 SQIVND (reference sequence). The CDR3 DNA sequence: TGTGCCAGTGCAGGGACAGGGCTCTGGGGTGAGCAGTTCTTC. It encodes CASAGTGLWGEQFF.

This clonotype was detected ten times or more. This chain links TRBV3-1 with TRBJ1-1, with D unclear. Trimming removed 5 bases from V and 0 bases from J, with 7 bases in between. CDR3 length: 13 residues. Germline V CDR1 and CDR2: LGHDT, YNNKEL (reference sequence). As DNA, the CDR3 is TGTGCCAGCAGCTTTTTAATGAACACTGAAGCTTTCTTT. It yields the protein CASSFLMNTEAFF.

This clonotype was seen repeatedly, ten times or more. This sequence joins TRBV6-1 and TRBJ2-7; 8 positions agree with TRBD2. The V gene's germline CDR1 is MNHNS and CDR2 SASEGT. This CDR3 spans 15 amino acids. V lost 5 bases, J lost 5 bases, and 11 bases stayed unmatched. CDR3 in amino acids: CASSQRAGVAHEQYF. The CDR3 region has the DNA TGTGCCAGCAGTCAGAGAGCGGGAGTCGCCCACGAGCAGTACTTC.

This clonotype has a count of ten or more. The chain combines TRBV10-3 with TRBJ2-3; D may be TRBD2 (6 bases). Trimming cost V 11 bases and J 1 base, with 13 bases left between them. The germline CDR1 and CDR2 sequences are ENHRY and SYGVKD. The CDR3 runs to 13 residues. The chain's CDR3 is CASSDTGTDTQYF. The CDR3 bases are TGTGCCTCTAGCGATACCGGCACAGATACGCAGTATTTT.

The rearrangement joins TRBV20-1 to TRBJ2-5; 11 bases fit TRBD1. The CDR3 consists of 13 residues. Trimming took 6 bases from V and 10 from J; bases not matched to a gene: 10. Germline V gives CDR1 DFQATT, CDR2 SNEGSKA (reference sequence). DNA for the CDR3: TGCAGTGCCACCCTGGGACAGGGGGATGACCAGTACTTC. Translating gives CSATLGQGDDQYF.

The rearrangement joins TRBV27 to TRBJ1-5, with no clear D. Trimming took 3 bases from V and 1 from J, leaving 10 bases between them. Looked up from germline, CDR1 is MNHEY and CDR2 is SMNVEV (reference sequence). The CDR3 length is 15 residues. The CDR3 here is CASSFCWKSNQPQHF. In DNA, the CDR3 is TGTGCCAGCAGTTTCTGCTGGAAGAGCAATCAGCCCCAGCATTTT.

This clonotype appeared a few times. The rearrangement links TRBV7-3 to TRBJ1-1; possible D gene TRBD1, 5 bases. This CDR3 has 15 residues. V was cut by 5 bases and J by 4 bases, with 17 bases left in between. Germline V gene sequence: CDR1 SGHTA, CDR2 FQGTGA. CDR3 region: CASSEYSGTLTEAFF. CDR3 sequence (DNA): TGTGCCAGCAGCGAATACTCAGGGACTCTCACTGAAGCTTTCTTT.